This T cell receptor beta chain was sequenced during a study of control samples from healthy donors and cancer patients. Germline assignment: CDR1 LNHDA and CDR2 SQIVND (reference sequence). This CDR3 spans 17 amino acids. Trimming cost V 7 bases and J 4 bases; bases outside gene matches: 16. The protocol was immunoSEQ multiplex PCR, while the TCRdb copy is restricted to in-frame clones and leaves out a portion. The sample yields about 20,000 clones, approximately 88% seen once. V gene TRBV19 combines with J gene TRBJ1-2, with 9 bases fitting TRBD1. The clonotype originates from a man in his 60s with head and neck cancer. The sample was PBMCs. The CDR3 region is CASTTTFRDREGYGYTF. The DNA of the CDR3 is TGTGCCAGTACTACCACTTTTAGGGACAGGGAGGGCTATGGCTACACCTTC.